This TCR beta chain was observed in a study of CD8 T cells in Susac syndrome. Purification of the CD8+ and CD4+ T cells relied on negative isolation, and TEMRA cells underwent FACS enrichment. The RNA input was roughly 0.45 to 1 ug, and it was reverse transcribed with random hexamers. An immunoSEQ multiplex PCR generated amplified TCR beta CDR3 products spanning 54 Vbeta and 13 Jbeta. TCRdb ran MiXCR on the immunoSEQ multiplex PCR reads and lists one entry per CDR3 protein. The sample lists around 280,000 distinct CDR3 sequences, approximately 90% occurring once. The CDR3 has 12 amino acids. J lost 9 bases, V lost 3 bases, and 3 bases had no gene match. The germline CDR1 and CDR2 sequences are KGHDR and SFDVKD. Whole-study results and caveats: As acknowledged by the study, its TCR sequencing and HLA analysis included a relatively small number of individuals.

To note about this clonotype: Its antigen is unidentified.

Specimen: CD4+ T cells from PBMCs. V usage is TRBV24-1 and J usage is TRBJ2-5; 7 nucleotides match TRBD1. The TCR originated in a human donor with multiple sclerosis. CDR3: CATSDPGQAQYF. Here the CDR3 DNA reads TGTGCCACCAGTGATCCAGGACAGGCCCAGTACTTC.